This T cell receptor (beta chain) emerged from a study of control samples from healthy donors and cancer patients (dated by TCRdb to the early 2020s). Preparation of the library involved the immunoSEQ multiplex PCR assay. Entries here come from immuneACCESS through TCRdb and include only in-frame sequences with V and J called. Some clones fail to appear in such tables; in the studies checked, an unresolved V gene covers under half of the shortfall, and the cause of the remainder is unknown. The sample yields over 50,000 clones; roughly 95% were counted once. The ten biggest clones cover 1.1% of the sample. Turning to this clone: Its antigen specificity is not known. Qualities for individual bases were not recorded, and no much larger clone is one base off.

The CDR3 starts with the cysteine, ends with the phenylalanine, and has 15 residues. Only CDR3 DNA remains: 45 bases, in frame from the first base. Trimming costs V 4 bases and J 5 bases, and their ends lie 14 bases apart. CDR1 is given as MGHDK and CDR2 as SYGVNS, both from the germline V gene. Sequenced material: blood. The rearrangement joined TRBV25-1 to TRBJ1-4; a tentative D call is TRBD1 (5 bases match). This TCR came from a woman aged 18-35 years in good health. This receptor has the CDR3 CASSASGTGNEKLFF. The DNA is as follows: TGTGCCAGCAGTGCCTCCGGGACGGGAAATGAAAAACTGTTTTTT.